This T cell receptor (beta chain) was retrieved from a study of blood T cell repertoires in COVID-19. Study-level information: Samples taken during acute and convalescent COVID-19 were collected in the United States, Italy and Spain. The analysed material was cDNA or gDNA that came from T cells, B-cell-depleted T cells, or PBMCs.

Sequencing used immunoSEQ multiplex PCR; TCRdb keeps in-frame clones, though not all of them. The sample comprises roughly 30,000 clones, roughly 84% of which are singletons, and about 14% rests with the top ten. The CDR3 covers 15 residues. Trimming took 0 bases from V and 9 from J, leaving 15 bases between them. In germline, CDR1 is MNHEY, CDR2 SVGEGT. This receptor was obtained from a human donor in a cohort sampled during active COVID-19. This sequence joins TRBV6-2 or TRBV6-3 and TRBJ2-1, with D possibly being TRBD1 (7 bases). Sequenced sample: peripheral blood. CDR3 bases: TGTGCCAGCAGTTACTCTGGCGGGCAGGGGGGTGAGCAGTTCTTC. As protein: CASSYSGGQGGEQFF.